The 18 T cell receptor beta chains presented below share a single source sample, sequenced in a study of graft-versus-host responses after intestinal transplantation. Clones were sequenced by immunoSEQ multiplex PCR, and TCRdb holds only the in-frame ones, with some missing. The sample consists of over 60,000 clones, 80% to 95% of them appearing once. The sample consisted of bone marrow, taken 700 to 750 days after intestinal transplantation. Receptors were obtained from a human patient who received an intestinal transplant, so some T cells may come from the graft donor.

The V and J genes are TRBV11-2 and TRBJ2-7; 8 nucleotides align to TRBD1. This CDR3 comprises 14 residues. V trimming: 5 bases; J trimming: 5 bases; junction bases outside the gene matches: 8. Germline V gives CDR1 SGHAT, CDR2 FQNNGV. CDR3: CASSPGQGWDEQYF. The CDR3 coding sequence is TGTGCCAGCAGCCCAGGACAGGGCTGGGACGAGCAGTACTTC.

In this sample, this clone turned up a few times. This chain connects TRBV7-9 to TRBJ2-1; D unclear. This CDR3 comprises 13 residues. Germline loops: CDR1 SEHNR, CDR2 FQNEAQ (reference sequence). Trimming removed 1 base at V and 15 bases at J, with 16 bases between. The CDR3 DNA reads as TGTGCCAGCAGCTTAGGGCAGACAAGATTACTGTTCTTC. Translating it yields CASSLGQTRLLFF.

This clone has a single count. The V gene is TRBV12-5, the J gene TRBJ2-3; 9 positions match TRBD1. The trim removed 4 bases at V and 4 bases at J, leaving 6 bases unmatched. Germline CDR1 LGHNT, CDR2 FRNRAP. The CDR3 covers 15 residues. CDR3 nucleotide sequence: TGTGCTAGTGGTTGGGGGACAGGGACGGCAGATACGCAGTATTTT. Its protein is CASGWGTGTADTQYF.

The chain has TRBV5-1 and TRBJ1-1; the D gene is possibly TRBD1 (5 bases). Deletions cut 0 bases from V and 7 bases from J, with 7 bases between. Germline lookup yields CDR1 SGHRS and CDR2 YFSETQ. CDR3 size: 12 residues. The DNA of the CDR3 is TGCGCCAGCAGCTTGGAGGGGAATGAAGCTTTCTTT. This codes for CASSLEGNEAFF.

The chain couples TRBV29-1 to TRBJ1-1, with D possibly TRBD1 on 6 matching bases. Trimming took 7 bases from V and 3 from J, leaving 18 bases between them. Germline V gives CDR1 SQVTM, CDR2 ANQGSEA. The CDR3 totals 14 residues. The DNA of the CDR3 is TGCAGCGCACGGGGTCAGGGGTTGGACACTGAAGCTTTCTTT. Its translation is CSARGQGLDTEAFF.

This clone was detected once. The V gene is TRBV13, the J gene TRBJ1-2, with D possibly being TRBD1 (6 bases). In germline, CDR1 is PRHDT, CDR2 FYEKMQ (reference sequence). This CDR3 comprises 13 residues. V lost 5 bases and J lost 6, with 13 bases in between. The CDR3 is CASSGGQIDGYTF. The CDR3 DNA sequence: TGTGCCAGCAGCGGGGGCCAGATAGATGGCTACACCTTC.

This clone was seen only a few times. The gene calls are TRBV25-1 and TRBJ1-2, with D maybe TRBD1 (5 bases). The CDR3 spans 12 residues. Germline values: CDR1 MGHDK, CDR2 SYGVNS. The germline V and J ends were trimmed by 5 bases and 6 bases, with 10 bases remaining between them. The CDR3 region is CASSRGAHGYTF. DNA for the CDR3: TGTGCCAGCAGTCGAGGGGCGCATGGCTACACCTTC.

This chain links TRBV6-5 with TRBJ1-2; 8 bases are a match to TRBD1. Losses at the gene ends were 3 bases for V and 8 bases for J; bases not matched to a gene: 8. The CDR3 contains 14 residues. Germline V gene sequence: CDR1 MNHEY, CDR2 SVGAGI. The CDR3 nucleotides are TGTGCCAGCAGTTATCGACAGGGGAGAGAAGGCTACACCTTC. Its protein product is CASSYRQGREGYTF.

V is TRBV2 and J is TRBJ2-7; no reliable D call. The germline V gene has CDR1 SNHLY and CDR2 FYNNEI. This CDR3 has 11 amino acids. V lost 8 bases and J lost 3, with 8 bases in between. The CDR3 region has the DNA TGTGCCAGCCTTGAGGTCTACGAGCAGTACTTC. It yields the protein CASLEVYEQYF.

The J gene is TRBJ2-5, the V gene TRBV5-1, with 7 bases aligning to TRBD1. Germline assignment: CDR1 SGHRS and CDR2 YFSETQ. V gave up 4 bases and J gave up 4 bases; unmatched junction bases: 13. This CDR3 region has 16 residues. In nucleotides, the CDR3 is TGCGCCAGCAGCGTCAACAGGGGCCAAGGTAGAGAGACCCAGTACTTC. Amino acids: CASSVNRGQGRETQYF.

This sequence joins TRBV5-1 and TRBJ2-7, with D unclear. Trimming took 0 bases from V and 0 from J, leaving 7 bases between them. Looked up from germline, CDR1 is SGHRS and CDR2 is YFSETQ. The CDR3 loop spans 14 amino acids. The DNA of the CDR3 is TGCGCCAGCAGCTTGGGAGACGCCTCCTACGAGCAGTACTTC. This gives the protein CASSLGDASYEQYF. Complete variable domain (other parts from reference TRBV5-1 and TRBJ2-7): KAGVTQTPRYLIKTRGQQVTLSCSPISGHRSVSWYQQTPGQGLQFLFEYFSETQRNKGNFPGRFSGRQFSNSRSEMNVSTLELGDSALYLCASSLGDASYEQYFGPGTRLTVT.

V and J are TRBV7-9 and TRBJ2-1; D might be TRBD1 or TRBD2, each matching 5 bases. V was shortened by 3 bases and J by 1 base, with 16 bases between the two germline ends. Germline CDR1 SEHNR, CDR2 FQNEAQ (reference sequence). This CDR3 contains 17 residues. CDR3 bases: TGTGCCAGCAGCTTTCCTCCTGGGGGACCATCCTACAATGAGCAGTTCTTC. It specifies CASSFPPGGPSYNEQFF.

CDR3 bases: TGTGCCAGCAGCTTGGACACCTTAGCCAAAAACATTCAGTACTTC. It specifies CASSLDTLAKNIQYF. The chain combines TRBV7-9 with TRBJ2-4, with D tentatively TRBD1 (5 bases). The CDR3 covers 15 residues. Germline V lookup: CDR1 SEHNR, CDR2 FQNEAQ (reference sequence). V was shortened by 3 bases and J by 0 bases, with 9 bases between the two germline ends.

This chain joins TRBV9 and TRBJ2-3; 12 nucleotides match TRBD2. Losses at the gene ends were 0 bases for V and 4 bases for J; bases not matched to a gene: 15. The CDR3 has 20 amino acids. Germline V gene lookup returns CDR1 SGDLS and CDR2 YYNGEE. The CDR3 sequence is CASSVVTSGSPRGSSDTQYF. As DNA, the CDR3 is TGTGCCAGCAGCGTAGTGACTAGCGGGAGTCCCCGGGGGAGTTCAGATACGCAGTATTTT.

This chain connects TRBV7-3 to TRBJ2-3; possibly TRBD2 for D (5 bases). With 5 bases removed from V and 1 base from J, the gap between germline ends came to 16 bases. CDR3 length: 16 residues. Germline CDR1 is SGHTA and CDR2 is FQGTGA. The CDR3 loop reads CASSPLGVGGTDTQYF. The CDR3, as DNA: TGTGCCAGCAGCCCCCTCGGGGTCGGTGGCACAGATACGCAGTATTTT.

The J gene is TRBJ1-5, the V gene TRBV5-6, with no clear D. Trimming removed 4 bases at V and 2 bases at J, with 13 bases between. CDR1 is SGHDT and CDR2 is YYEEEE in the germline V gene. This CDR3 is built from 15 residues. The DNA of the CDR3 is TGTGCCAGCAGCCCCCGCGGGTTGGGCAATCAGCCCCAGCATTTT. Translated, it gives CASSPRGLGNQPQHF. Full variable domain (remainder filled in from reference TRBV5-6 and TRBJ1-5): DAGVTQSPTHLIKTRGQQVTLRCSPKSGHDTVSWYQQALGQGPQFIFQYYEEEERQRGNFPDRFSGHQFPNYSSELNVNALLLGDSALYLCASSPRGLGNQPQHFGDGTRLSIL.

The rearrangement joins TRBV6-5 to TRBJ2-7; maybe TRBD1 (6 bases). Germline lookup yields CDR1 MNHEY and CDR2 SVGAGI. The CDR3 has 11 residues. V dropped 5 bases and J dropped 6 bases, with 8 bases sitting between them. The DNA of the CDR3 is TGTGCCAGCAGTGAGACAGGCGAGCAGTACTTC. This codes for CASSETGEQYF.

The CDR3 nucleotides are TGTGCCAGCAGCCCCACCCGCGGGAGGGACACAGATACGCAGTATTTT. Protein sequence: CASSPTRGRDTDTQYF. The rearrangement links TRBV4-2 to TRBJ2-3; 9 nucleotides match TRBD2. The CDR3 runs 16 residues. V was pared by 4 bases and J by 2 bases, with 7 bases of the junction left unmatched. The germline V gene encodes CDR1 LGHNA and CDR2 YNFKEQ.